This T cell receptor beta chain derives from a study of T cells in Graves' hyperthyroidism and ophthalmopathy. Study-level background: The authors collected peripheral blood at initial diagnosis, before any treatment. General study points: Ophthalmopathy, which appeared later, was predicted by the model a median 6.5 months before onset.

There are a few counts of this clonotype. Its antigen remains unknown. From approximately 9.5 ml of fresh peripheral blood, PBMCs were isolated. Looked up from germline, CDR1 is LNHDA and CDR2 is SQIVND (reference sequence). This CDR3 is 13 amino acids long. V dropped 8 bases and J dropped 4; count of bases not matched to a gene: 6. RNA transcripts were the template for amplifying TCR beta CDR3 regions. The HTBI primer set served for first-round RT-PCR of the TCR CDR3. TCRdb used MiXCR to reprocess the multiplex PCR reads, holding one entry per CDR3 protein. The profile shows 400,000 to 500,000 distinct CDR3 sequences, about an eighth of them singletons.

Sample: blood. J is TRBJ1-2 and V is TRBV19; 8 bases are a match to TRBD1. The sequence was collected from a woman in her late teens or twenties with Graves' hyperthyroidism. Written as DNA, the CDR3 is TGTGCCAGTCGAACCAGGGGGCCCTATGGCTACACCTTC. Translated: CASRTRGPYGYTF.